A selection of T cell receptor beta chains follows, all from one sample in a study of T cells in Graves' hyperthyroidism and ophthalmopathy. From the multiplex PCR reads, TCRdb called clonotypes with MiXCR, one entry per CDR3 protein. The table lists around 300,000 distinct CDR3 sequences, about 19% of them singletons. Sequencing used blood. The origin of the receptors is a man aged 50-60 years with Graves' ophthalmopathy. Each CDR3 is given with its conserved first and last residue. Each record gives: CDR3 DNA, CDR3 protein, V gene, clone size, D gene, J gene. The D gene is left open where the match is weak. Clone size is stated in some rows and not others, as once, few, many or a class when expanded.

TGTGCCAGCAGCTTGGGACGGGAGGTGATGGGGTACGAGCAGTACTTC | CASSLGREVMGYEQYF | TRBV7-9 | many | TRBD2 | TRBJ2-7
TGTGCCAGCAGTTTAGGTGGGGCAGGGCCCACCGGGGAGCTGTTTTTT | CASSLGGAGPTGELFF | TRBV27 | few | - | TRBJ2-2
TGCAGTGCTAGACCTCCAGGGACAGGAGAGACCCAGTACTTC | CSARPPGTGETQYF | TRBV20-1 | many | TRBD1 | TRBJ2-5
TGTGCCAGCTCACGAGCCCACGAGCAGTACTTC | CASSRAHEQYF | TRBV11-3 | many | - | TRBJ2-7
TGTGCCAGCAGCTTAGAGGGACAGGGACCCTACGAGCAGTACTTC | CASSLEGQGPYEQYF | TRBV7-2 | - | TRBD1 | TRBJ2-7
TGTGCCAGCAGTACCGGATTCTATTCCGAGCAGTACTTC | CASSTGFYSEQYF | TRBV2 | - | - | TRBJ2-7
TGTGCCAGTAGTTTGGGACAGCCTTACAATGAGCAGTTCTTC | CASSLGQPYNEQFF | TRBV19 | - | TRBD1 | TRBJ2-1
TGTGCCAGTAGTATAGTAGGTCTGAACACTGAAGCTTTCTTT | CASSIVGLNTEAFF | TRBV19 | - | - | TRBJ1-1
TGTGCCACCCAACAGTGGGGAGGTCTCTACGAGCAGTACTTC | CATQQWGGLYEQYF | TRBV12-3/TRBV12-4 | many | - | TRBJ2-7
TGTGCCAGCAGTTTCGTAGCGGGAGGGCTGGTCGAGCAGTACTTC | CASSFVAGGLVEQYF | TRBV6-2/TRBV6-3 | - | TRBD2 | TRBJ2-7
TGTGCCAGCAGTTCTCTAGCGGGGGTTGAGGAAGGTACGCAGTATTTT | CASSSLAGVEEGTQYF | TRBV6-2/TRBV6-3 | - | TRBD2 | TRBJ2-3
TGTGCCAGCAGCTTGCTCCTAAGACTAGCGGGGCACACAGATACGCAGTATTTT | CASSLLLRLAGHTDTQYF | TRBV5-6 | few | TRBD2 | TRBJ2-3
TGTGCCAGCAGCCGAAGACTAGCGGGAGCTAGCACCGGGGAGCTGTTTTTT | CASSRRLAGASTGELFF | TRBV5-6 | few | TRBD2 | TRBJ2-2
TGTGCCACCAGTGACCCCAAAACTTACGAGCAGTACTTC | CATSDPKTYEQYF | TRBV24-1 | few | - | TRBJ2-7